This is a list of T cell receptor beta chains from one sample in a study of patients and donors after allogeneic stem cell transplantation. TCRdb reanalysed the RT-PCR reads using MiXCR and keeps one entry per CDR3 protein. This table holds roughly 960,000 distinct CDR3 sequences, 18% found once. Sequenced input: blood, either unsorted or a sorted T cell fraction (not recorded which). Every receptor here comes from a human donor who was either an allogeneic HSCT recipient or a stem cell or donor lymphocyte infusion donor (not recorded which). It is not recorded whose cells these are; they may come from a transplant donor. Both conserved end residues are part of each CDR3. D genes are given only for firm matches. Clone size is given for some rows only: seen once, a few or many times, or a class if the clone is expanded.

size,V,D,J,CDR3,DNA
NA,TRBV20-1,NA,TRBJ2-3,CSARPRGTSTDTQYF,TGCAGTGCTAGACCCCGGGGGACTAGCACAGATACGCAGTATTTT
few,TRBV2,NA,TRBJ2-7,CASKTGYEQYF,TGTGCCAGCAAGACGGGTTACGAGCAGTACTTC
few,TRBV12-3/TRBV12-4,NA,TRBJ2-1,CASSLALLGGGPSEQFF,TGTGCCAGCAGTTTAGCGCTCCTGGGGGGGGGGCCAAGTGAGCAGTTCTTC
few,TRBV10-3,NA,TRBJ1-5,CAISRRAYQPQHF,TGTGCCATCAGCCGCCGGGCCTATCAGCCCCAGCATTTT
NA,TRBV30,NA,TRBJ2-1,CAWRQHNEQFF,TGTGCCTGGAGACAGCACAATGAGCAGTTCTTC
few,TRBV25-1,TRBD2,TRBJ2-7,CASSDSGGQGDEQYF,TGTGCCAGCAGTGACTCGGGAGGGCAGGGTGACGAGCAGTACTTC
few,TRBV6-2/TRBV6-3,NA,TRBJ1-5,CASSYSGGMGQPQHF,TGTGCCAGCAGTTACTCAGGAGGGATGGGCCAGCCCCAGCATTTT
few,TRBV19,NA,TRBJ1-1,CASSIGPARNTEAFF,TGTGCCAGTAGTATAGGTCCGGCTAGGAACACTGAAGCTTTCTTT
NA,TRBV29-1,NA,TRBJ2-7,CSVGSRASSYEQYF,TGCAGCGTTGGTTCCAGGGCCAGCTCCTACGAGCAGTACTTC
few,TRBV20-1,NA,TRBJ2-7,CSAPLAPSYEQYF,TGCAGTGCCCCGCTAGCGCCATCCTACGAGCAGTACTTC
NA,TRBV27,NA,TRBJ2-3,CASSTREITDTQYF,TGTGCCAGCAGTACCCGGGAGATCACAGATACGCAGTATTTT
NA,TRBV7-2,NA,TRBJ2-1,CASSHTGVEQFF,TGTGCCAGCAGCCACACGGGGGTTGAGCAGTTCTTC